The 5 T cell receptor beta chains reported below all come from one sample, sequenced in a study of T cell responses to AZD1222 COVID-19 vaccine. This table comes from immunoSEQ multiplex PCR, and its TCRdb copy is limited to in-frame clones, with some not included. The sample yields around 110,000 clones, 85% to 95% seen once. The sample consisted of peripheral blood, taken on day 0 of AZD1222 vaccination. These receptors originate from an adult in good health.

The CDR3 reads CSVITTGNYGYTF. The CDR3 nucleotides read TGCAGCGTTATAACGACAGGGAACTATGGCTACACCTTC. The V gene is TRBV29-1, the J gene TRBJ1-2; TRBD1 matches 7 bases. Germline CDR1 and CDR2: SQVTM and ANQGSEA. Trimming at V came to 5 bases and at J to 2 bases, leaving 5 bases not matched to a gene. The CDR3 is 13 amino acids.

This sequence joins TRBV6-4 and TRBJ1-2; TRBD1 is a possible D gene (5 bases). Trimming took off 2 bases at V and 8 bases at J, with 18 bases between the two ends. Looked up from germline, CDR1 is MRHNA and CDR2 is SNTAGT. CDR3 length equals 15 residues. The CDR3 protein is CASSDGGAWPRGYTF. CDR3 coding DNA: TGTGCCAGCAGTGACGGCGGGGCCTGGCCCAGGGGCTACACCTTC.

This clone was recorded once. This CDR3 reads CASSGYGTTKTEAFF. The CDR3, as DNA: TGTGCCAGCAGTGGTTACGGGACGACAAAGACTGAAGCTTTCTTT. The chain is built from TRBV27 and TRBJ1-1, with D possibly TRBD1 on 5 matching bases. The germline gives CDR1 MNHEY, CDR2 SMNVEV (reference sequence). The CDR3 runs to 15 residues. V was cut by 5 bases and J by 5 bases, with 18 bases left in between.

This sequence joins TRBV27 and TRBJ2-3, with TRBD2 identical over 12 bases. From germline, CDR1 is MNHEY and CDR2 SMNVEV (reference sequence). Unmatched junction bases numbered 12, after V lost 5 bases and J lost 0 bases. This CDR3 comprises 19 residues. The CDR3 loop reads CASSPSRASGRVSTDTQYF. The CDR3 bases are TGTGCCAGCAGTCCCTCGAGGGCTAGCGGGAGGGTTAGCACAGATACGCAGTATTTT.

The chain recombines TRBV6-2 or TRBV6-3 with TRBJ2-1, with D tentatively TRBD1 or TRBD2 (5 bases each). This CDR3 spans 15 amino acids. Trimming pared 2 bases from V and 4 bases from J, leaving 12 bases between. Germline V lookup: CDR1 MNHEY, CDR2 SVGEGT. CDR3 in DNA: TGTGCCAGCAGTTACGAGGGGAACCCTTACAATGAGCAGTTCTTC. It is translated as CASSYEGNPYNEQFF.